Shown below are 17 T cell receptor beta chains from a single sample sequenced in a study of T cell repertoires in cytomegalovirus infection. MiXCR, run by TCRdb on the reads, gives a single entry per CDR3 protein. The sample consists of fewer than 1,000,000 distinct CDR3 sequences, approximately 31% of them appearing once. Their antigens remain unidentified. The material was cultured CD8+ T cells from PBMCs, obtained from culture after CMV antigen stimulation. These receptors all come from a human donor in good health (CMV status not recorded). Some clones in this sample may be carry-over from other donors' samples.

In this sample, this clonotype turned up many times. The chain uses TRBV7-8 and TRBJ2-1, with TRBD2 matching 10 bases. Germline CDR1 reads SGHVS; CDR2 reads FQNEAQ. The V segment lost 4 bases and the J segment 6 bases; nucleotides outside the gene matches: 9. The CDR3 runs 16 residues. The CDR3 region has the DNA TGTGCCAGCAGCTCCCTGGGGAGCGGGAGGGGCAATGAGCAGTTCTTC. Translating gives CASSSLGSGRGNEQFF. Drawing the rest from reference TRBV7-8 and TRBJ2-1, the complete variable domain is GAGVSQSPRYKVAKRGQDVALRCDPISGHVSLFWYQQALGQGPEFLTYFQNEAQLDKSGLPSDRFFAERPEGSVSTLKIQRTQQEDSAVYLCASSSLGSGRGNEQFFGPGTRLTVL.

A note on this clonotype: A single base separates this from a much larger clone, so it may be a read error. V and J are TRBV12-3 or TRBV12-4 and TRBJ1-2, with D possibly being TRBD1 (5 bases). Trimming removed 1 base from V and 4 bases from J, with 10 bases in between. The CDR3 is 14 amino acids. CDR3 DNA sequence: TGTGCCAGCAGTTTAGTGGAAGGGGTCTATGGCTACACCTTC. It yields the protein CASSLVEGVYGYTF.

V is TRBV4-1 and J is TRBJ1-1; possibly TRBD1 for D (5 bases). CDR3 length: 13 amino acids. Trimming stripped 3 bases from V and 4 bases from J, with 9 bases between. Germline V gene sequence: CDR1 MGHRA, CDR2 YSYEKL. CDR3 region: CASSHPGFTEAFF. The CDR3 DNA reads TGCGCCAGCAGCCATCCAGGGTTCACTGAAGCTTTCTTT.

This clonotype was observed many times. This rearrangement joins TRBV7-2 to TRBJ2-5; 7 bases are shared with TRBD2. Looked up from germline, CDR1 is SGHTA and CDR2 is FQGNSA. CDR3 length: 15 amino acids. V was clipped by 5 bases and J by 5 bases; unmatched bases: 11. The CDR3 DNA follows: TGTGCCAGCAGCATCCTTAGCGTGGGAGGGGAGACCCAGTACTTC. Translating gives CASSILSVGGETQYF.

This clonotype came up a few times. This chain connects TRBV27 to TRBJ2-5; D is perhaps TRBD1 (6 bases). With 4 bases removed from V and 5 bases from J, the gap between germline ends came to 14 bases. The CDR3 covers 14 residues. In germline, CDR1 is MNHEY, CDR2 SMNVEV (reference sequence). CDR3 nucleotides: TGTGCCAGCAGTTCTGGGGGCTTGGGGGAGACCCAGTACTTC. Translated: CASSSGGLGETQYF.

The chain employs TRBV7-1 and TRBJ2-7; D remains ambiguous. TRBV7-1 is known as an ORF, though its function is uncertain. V lost 3 bases and J 3 bases, leaving 15 bases between the germline ends. This CDR3 has 15 amino acids. The CDR3 region is CASSSAVPGFYEQYF. The CDR3 bases are TGTGCCAGCAGCTCCGCGGTCCCCGGCTTCTACGAGCAGTACTTC.

This clonotype was detected only a few times. This rearrangement joins TRBV5-1 to TRBJ2-1, with 7 bases identical to TRBD2. V was pared by 2 bases and J by 3 bases, with 5 bases of the junction left unmatched. This CDR3 is 15 amino acids long. In germline, CDR1 is SGHRS, CDR2 YFSETQ. CDR3 protein: CASSLRLADYNEQFF. The CDR3 coding sequence is TGCGCCAGCAGCTTAAGGCTAGCGGACTACAATGAGCAGTTCTTC.

As for this clonotype: A much more abundant neighbour one base away suggests this may be a read error. The chain employs TRBV7-2 and TRBJ2-3; D is unresolved. Trimming took 2 bases from V and 2 from J, leaving 14 bases between them. The germline gives CDR1 SGHTA, CDR2 FQGNSA. The CDR3 length is 16 residues. The CDR3 DNA follows: TGTGCCAGCAGCTTACCCACTTCCCCCATCACAGATACGCAGTATTTT. The encoded protein is CASSLPTSPITDTQYF.

Notes on this clonotype: Germline is not matched at one junction end, which may reflect a read error. V is TRBV7-6 and J is TRBJ2-1, with D tentatively TRBD2 (7 bases). The germline V gene encodes CDR1 SGHVS and CDR2 FNYEAQ. CDR3 length: 18 residues. CDR3 protein: CVSSLAPWAGAVSNEQFF. The DNA for the CDR3 is TGTGTCAGCAGCTTAGCGCCTTGGGCGGGGGCGGTTTCCAATGAGCAGTTCTTC.

In this sample, this clonotype turned up a few times. The chain carries TRBV27 and TRBJ2-1; D not certain. The CDR3 contains 13 residues. The V gene's germline CDR1 is MNHEY and CDR2 SMNVEV (reference sequence). Trimming shortened V by 6 bases and J by 8 bases, and 14 bases separated the two germline ends. The CDR3 nucleotides read TGTGCCAGCAGGCCCCAATCAGAGGATGAGCAGTTCTTC. This sequence encodes CASRPQSEDEQFF.

This clonotype was seen many times. V is TRBV7-6 and J is TRBJ1-2; D gene uncertain. CDR1 and CDR2 (germline): SGHVS, FNYEAQ. V was trimmed by 4 bases and J by 2 bases, leaving 14 bases between them. The CDR3 consists of 15 residues. The CDR3, as DNA: TGTGCCAGCAGCTCCGGACGAAAACCCAACTATGGCTACACCTTC. Encoded protein: CASSSGRKPNYGYTF.

Comments on this clonotype: An end of the junction does not agree with germline; a read error may underlie this. This chain uses TRBV24-1 with TRBJ2-5; 11 bases agree with TRBD2. There are 18 residues in the CDR3. From germline, CDR1 is KGHDR and CDR2 SFDVKD. CDR3 amino acids: CDTNLTLAGGRGQETQYF. The CDR3 DNA reads as TGTGACACCAACCTCACCTTAGCGGGGGGGCGGGGCCAAGAGACCCAGTACTTC.

The chain joins TRBV4-1 to TRBJ2-1; TRBD2 agrees at 13 bases. This CDR3 region has 20 residues. V shed 2 bases and J 7 bases; nucleotides not matched to a gene: 17. CDR1 MGHRA and CDR2 YSYEKL come from the germline V gene. The CDR3 here is CASSQRLGGTSGGALNEQFF. CDR3 bases: TGCGCCAGCAGCCAAAGATTGGGAGGTACTAGCGGGGGGGCGTTGAATGAGCAGTTCTTC.

This chain's CDR3 is CASSLPWGTGELFF. The CDR3 DNA sequence: TGTGCCAGCAGTTTACCGTGGGGGACCGGGGAGCTGTTTTTT. The chain employs TRBV27 and TRBJ2-2, with D perhaps TRBD1 or TRBD2 (5 bases each). V lost 2 bases and J 5 bases, leaving 9 bases between the germline ends. Germline assignment: CDR1 MNHEY and CDR2 SMNVEV (reference sequence). CDR3 length: 14 residues.

This clonotype showed up just a few times. The chain recombines TRBV7-9 with TRBJ1-2; D is undetermined. The V and J ends lost 2 bases and 8 bases respectively, with 12 bases between them. This CDR3 spans 13 amino acids. The germline V gene has CDR1 SEHNR and CDR2 FQNEAQ (reference sequence). CDR3 loop: CASSLLLNLGYTF. DNA of the CDR3: TGTGCCAGCAGCTTACTCCTTAACTTGGGCTACACCTTC.

V is TRBV6-1 and J is TRBJ1-1; no reliable D call. The CDR3 has 11 residues. The germline CDR1 and CDR2 sequences are MNHNS and SASEGT. V was cut by 8 bases and J by 1 base, with 5 bases left in between. CDR3: CASEQNTEAFF. CDR3 coding DNA: TGTGCCAGCGAACAGAACACTGAAGCTTTCTTT.

In its sample, this clonotype was seen a few times. The gene calls are TRBV7-8 and TRBJ2-7; D might be TRBD2 (6 bases). Germline CDR1 reads SGHVS; CDR2 reads FQNEAQ. Trimming left V 5 bases short and J 5 bases short, with 16 bases between. CDR3 length: 14 amino acids. Written as DNA, the CDR3 is TGTGCCAGCAGCCCGGGACTCCTGCCCCACGAGCAGTACGTC. Its translation: CASSPGLLPHEQYV.